This T cell receptor beta chain was recorded in a study of blood T cell repertoires in COVID-19. Study-level background: Sources were T cells, B-cell-depleted T cells, or PBMCs; the material itself was cDNA or gDNA.

Trimming pared 3 bases from V and 9 bases from J, leaving 6 bases between. The V gene's germline CDR1 is SGHDN and CDR2 FVKESK. The CDR3 runs to 11 residues. In the original processing: Amplification from reference gene primers served as the basis for estimated nucleated cell counts. The data were produced by immunoSEQ multiplex PCR, yet TCRdb's version contains in-frame clones alone and is incomplete. The DNA gave D and trimming, while V, J and clone size come from that table. There are 300,000 or so clones in the sample; 90% to 95% occur only once, and roughly 2.3% lies in the top ten. This sequence joins TRBV14 and TRBJ2-1; D call uncertain. This sequence originates from a woman aged 25 to 39 with COVID-19, enrolled during active disease. What was sequenced was peripheral blood. The CDR3 sequence: CASSHNFEQFF. In nucleotides, the CDR3 is TGTGCCAGCAGCCATAACTTTGAGCAGTTCTTC.